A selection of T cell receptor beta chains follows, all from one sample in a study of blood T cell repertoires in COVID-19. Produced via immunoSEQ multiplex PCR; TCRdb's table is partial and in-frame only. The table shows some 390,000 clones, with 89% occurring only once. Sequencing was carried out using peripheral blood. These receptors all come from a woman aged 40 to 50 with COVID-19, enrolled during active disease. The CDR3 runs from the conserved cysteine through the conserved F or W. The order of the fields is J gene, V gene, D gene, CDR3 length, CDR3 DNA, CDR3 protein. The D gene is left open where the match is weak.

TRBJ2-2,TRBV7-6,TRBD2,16,TGTGCCAGCAGCTTTCCTAGCGGGTCGAACACCGGGGAGCTGTTTTTT,CASSFPSGSNTGELFF
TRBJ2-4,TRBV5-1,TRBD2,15,TGCGCCAGCAGGATAGCGGGAGGGCCGGGAAACATTCAGTACTTC,CASRIAGGPGNIQYF
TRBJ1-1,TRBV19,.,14,TGTGCCAGTAGTATTATGTCGGGGGACACTGAAGCTTTCTTT,CASSIMSGDTEAFF
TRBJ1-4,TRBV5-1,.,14,TGCGCCAGCACCCCCTCATCCTGGGAGGAAAAACTGTTTTTT,CASTPSSWEEKLFF
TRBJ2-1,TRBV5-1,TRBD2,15,TGCGCCAGCAGTCCCGGGACTAGCGGCTACAATGAGCAGTTCTTC,CASSPGTSGYNEQFF
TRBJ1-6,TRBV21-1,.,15,TGTGCCAGCAGCGACAGTGGCCCTACCTTATCACCCCTCCACTTT,CASSDSGPTLSPLHF
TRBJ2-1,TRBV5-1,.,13,TGCGCCAGCAGCTTGCTGACAGACAATGAGCAGTTCTTC,CASSLLTDNEQFF
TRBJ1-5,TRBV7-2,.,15,TGTGCCAGCAGCTCTACAAGGGGCAACAATCAGCCCCAGCATTTT,CASSSTRGNNQPQHF
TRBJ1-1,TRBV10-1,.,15,TGCGCCAGCAATCGCCTCAGGGATCTGAACACTGAAGCTTTCTTT,CASNRLRDLNTEAFF
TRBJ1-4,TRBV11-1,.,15,TGTGCCAGCAGCTTAGCCAGTGTTCCTAATGAAAAACTGTTTTTT,CASSLASVPNEKLFF
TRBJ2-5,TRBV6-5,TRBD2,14,TGTGCCAGCGGGGGACTAGCGGGCGGGGAGACCCAGTACTTC,CASGGLAGGETQYF
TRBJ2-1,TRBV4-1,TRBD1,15,TGCGCCAGCAGCGAAAGGGACAGGGGGATCGATGAGCAGTTCTTC,CASSERDRGIDEQFF
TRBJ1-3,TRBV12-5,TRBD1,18,TGTGCTAGTGGTTTTCTAAGCCGGGACAGGGACTCTGGAAACACCATATATTTT,CASGFLSRDRDSGNTIYF
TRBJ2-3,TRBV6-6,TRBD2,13,TGTGCCAGCAGATTACTCGGGGGGGATACGCAGTATTTT,CASRLLGGDTQYF
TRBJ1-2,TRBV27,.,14,TGTGCCAGCAGTTTAGGGGCTCTCACTGATGGCTACACCTTC,CASSLGALTDGYTF
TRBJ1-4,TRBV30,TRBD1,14,TGTGCCTGGAGCGGACAGGCCTATAATGAAAAACTGTTTTTT,CAWSGQAYNEKLFF
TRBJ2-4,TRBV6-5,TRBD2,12,TGTGCCAGCAGTCTGGGGACTAGGAGTTTCAACTTC,CASSLGTRSFNF